This T cell receptor (beta chain) comes out of a study of blood T cell repertoires in COVID-19. On the study more broadly: The United States, Italy and Spain were the sources of the acute and convalescent COVID-19 samples.

Recruits, aged about 18 to 95 years, lived in 20 to 30 US areas. Donors were grouped by their self-reported clinical history. Among Cohort 3 donors, those recovered had two negative PCRs, clearance, or symptom resolution. The protocol was immunoSEQ multiplex PCR, while the TCRdb copy is restricted to in-frame clones and leaves out a portion. The sample lists over 250,000 clones; about 87% were seen once. Sequenced sample: PBMCs or T cells enriched from blood (not recorded which). The clonotype comes from a woman in her twenties or thirties who had recovered from COVID-19.

Here the CDR3 DNA reads TGTGCCAGCTCACCACGTGGGGGCGGGAGCTCCTACGAGCAGTACTTC. This translates into CASSPRGGGSSYEQYF. V gene TRBV18 combines with J gene TRBJ2-7; weak D call: TRBD2 (7 bases). This CDR3 has 16 amino acids. V lost 1 base and J 0 bases, leaving 13 bases between the germline ends. The germline V gene has CDR1 KGHSH and CDR2 LQKENI.